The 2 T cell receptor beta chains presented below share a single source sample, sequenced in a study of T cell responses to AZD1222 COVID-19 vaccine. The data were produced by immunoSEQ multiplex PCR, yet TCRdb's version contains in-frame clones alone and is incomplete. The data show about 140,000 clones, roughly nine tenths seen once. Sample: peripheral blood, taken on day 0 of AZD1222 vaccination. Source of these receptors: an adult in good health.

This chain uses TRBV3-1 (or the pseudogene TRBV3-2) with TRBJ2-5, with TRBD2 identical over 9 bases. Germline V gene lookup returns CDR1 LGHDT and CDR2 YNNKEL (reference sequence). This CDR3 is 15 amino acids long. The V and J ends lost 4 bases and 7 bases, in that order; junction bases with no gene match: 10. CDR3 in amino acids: CASSPGGGGAGTQYF. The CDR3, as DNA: TGTGCCAGCAGCCCCGGTGGCGGGGGGGCTGGGACCCAGTACTTC.

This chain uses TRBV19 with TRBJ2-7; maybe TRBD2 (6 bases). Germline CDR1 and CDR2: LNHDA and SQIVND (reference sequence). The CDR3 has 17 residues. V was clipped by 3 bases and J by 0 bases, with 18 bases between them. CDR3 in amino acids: CASSIRDSGHSSYEQYF. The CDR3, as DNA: TGTGCCAGTAGTATTAGGGACTCGGGCCACAGCTCCTACGAGCAGTACTTC. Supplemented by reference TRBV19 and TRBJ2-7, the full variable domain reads DGGITQSPKYLFRKEGQNVTLSCEQNLNHDAMYWYRQDPGQGLRLIYYSQIVNDFQKGDIAEGYSVSREKKESFPLTVTSAQKNPTAFYLCASSIRDSGHSSYEQYFGPGTRLTVT.